These 17 T cell receptor beta chains share one sample of origin, sequenced in a study of blood T cell repertoires in COVID-19. Assay used: immunoSEQ multiplex PCR; TCRdb lists only in-frame clones, some missing. This table has about 280,000 clones, approximately 86% appearing once. Sequenced sample: peripheral blood. The source of these receptors is a woman aged 30 to 39 who had recovered from COVID-19.

To note about this clone: The junction differs from germline at one of its ends, possibly a read error. The chain links TRBV7-7 to TRBJ2-3, with D unclear. This CDR3 is built from 16 residues. The V gene's germline CDR1 is SSHAT and CDR2 FNYEAQ (reference sequence). CDR3 region: CASSPNARGVADTQYF. The CDR3 coding sequence is TGTGCTAGCAGCCCAAACGCGAGAGGCGTAGCAGATACGCAGTATTTT.

The V call is TRBV27, the J call TRBJ1-5; 7 bases map to TRBD1. The trim removed 4 bases at V and 7 bases at J, leaving 4 bases unmatched. Germline loops: CDR1 MNHEY, CDR2 SMNVEV (reference sequence). This CDR3 has 13 residues. The CDR3: CASSWGQTQPQHF. In DNA form, the CDR3 reads TGTGCCAGCAGTTGGGGACAGACCCAGCCCCAGCATTTT.

This clone showed up just once. This chain uses TRBV6-6 with TRBJ1-2; D unresolved. CDR3 length: 14 amino acids. Per the germline V gene, CDR1 is MNHNY and CDR2 is SVGAGI (reference sequence). The ends were cut back, 2 bases at V and 7 bases at J, with 14 bases in the middle. The CDR3 is CASSYLRDDSGYTF. CDR3 bases: TGTGCCAGCAGTTACCTGAGGGATGATAGTGGCTACACCTTC.

The chain links TRBV10-3 to TRBJ1-1, with 8 bases lining up with TRBD1. This CDR3 contains 14 residues. Trimming removed 1 base from V and 5 bases from J; junction bases left unmatched: 3. Germline-derived CDR1 and CDR2 are ENHRY and SYGVKD. DNA for the CDR3: TGTGCCATCAGTGAGTTACAGGGGGAGACTGAAGCTTTCTTT. Amino acid sequence: CAISELQGETEAFF.

The chain employs TRBV5-4 and TRBJ2-7, with 13 bases lining up with TRBD2. The germline V gene has CDR1 SGHNT and CDR2 YYREEE (reference sequence). The CDR3 loop spans 15 amino acids. With 2 bases clipped from V and 2 bases from J, the junction kept 1 base outside the gene matches. CDR3 loop: CASSLLAGGPYEQYF. CDR3 in DNA: TGTGCCAGCAGCTTACTAGCGGGAGGGCCCTACGAGCAGTACTTC.

This clone was recorded once. The chain employs TRBV18 and TRBJ2-6; perhaps TRBD1 as D (6 bases). CDR3 length: 16 amino acids. CDR1 is KGHSH, CDR2 LQKENI, per germline. V was cut by 6 bases and J by 2 bases, with 14 bases left in between. CDR3 in amino acids: CASSLQGDPGANVLTF. The CDR3, as DNA: TGTGCCAGCTCCCTACAGGGAGACCCTGGGGCCAACGTCCTGACTTTC. Full variable domain (remainder filled in from reference TRBV18 and TRBJ2-6): NAGVMQNPRHLVRRRGQEARLRCSPMKGHSHVYWYRQLPEEGLKFMVYLQKENIIDESGMPKERFSAEFPKEGPSILRIQQVVRGDSAAYFCASSLQGDPGANVLTFGAGSRLTVL.

V usage is TRBV7-8 and J usage is TRBJ1-1, with D tentatively TRBD1 (5 bases). V was trimmed by 2 bases and J by 1 base, leaving 17 bases between them. The germline CDR1 and CDR2 sequences are SGHVS and FQNEAQ. The CDR3 is 17 residues long. CDR3 region: CASSLSSSGEPNTEAFF. DNA of the CDR3: TGTGCCAGCAGCTTAAGTTCATCGGGGGAACCGAACACTGAAGCTTTCTTT.

This chain uses TRBV4-3 with TRBJ2-3; TRBD2 matches 8 bases. CDR1 and CDR2 (germline): LGHNA, YSLEER. The length of the CDR3 is 19 residues. Losses at the gene ends were 0 bases for V and 0 bases for J; bases not matched to a gene: 11. The CDR3 reads CASSQDRAGGPSSTDTQYF. CDR3 bases: TGCGCCAGCAGCCAAGATCGGGCGGGAGGACCCTCCAGCACAGATACGCAGTATTTT.

V usage is TRBV7-8 and J usage is TRBJ2-2; TRBD1 aligns across 9 bases. The CDR3 length is 17 residues. Germline loops: CDR1 SGHVS, CDR2 FQNEAQ. V trimming: 0 bases; J trimming: 5 bases; junction bases outside the gene matches: 7. The CDR3 DNA reads TGTGCCAGCAGCTTAGCGCCGGGACAGGGTGGGACCGGGGAGCTGTTTTTT. Translated, it gives CASSLAPGQGGTGELFF.

The chain employs TRBV7-9 and TRBJ1-2; D is perhaps TRBD1 (6 bases). CDR1 is SEHNR and CDR2 is FQNEAQ in the germline V gene (reference sequence). V was clipped by 2 bases and J by 2 bases, with 12 bases between them. The CDR3 runs 15 residues. CDR3 DNA sequence: TGTGCCAGCAGCTTACAGGTCCAGGGGAACTATGGCTACACCTTC. It translates to CASSLQVQGNYGYTF.

J is TRBJ1-2 and V is TRBV18; the match to TRBD1 covers 8 bases. The V segment lost 3 bases and the J segment 4 bases; nucleotides outside the gene matches: 13. The CDR3 contains 17 residues. Per the germline V gene, CDR1 is KGHSH and CDR2 is LQKENI. CDR3 coding DNA: TGTGCCAGCTCACCCGGACAGGGTGGGTTAGAGGGCTATGGCTACACCTTC. Its translation: CASSPGQGGLEGYGYTF.

The chain uses TRBV9 and TRBJ2-6; 7 bases align to TRBD2. V shed 0 bases, J shed 1 base, and the junction held 10 bases outside the gene matches. Germline CDR1 and CDR2: SGDLS and YYNGEE. The CDR3 has 19 residues. DNA for the CDR3: TGTGCCAGCAGCGTAGGGGGGGGATTAGCCCTGTCTGGGGCCAACGTCCTGACTTTC. Translating gives CASSVGGGLALSGANVLTF.

The rearrangement uses TRBV21-1 and TRBJ2-1; the table's D call, TRBD1, was not checked against the DNA. TRBV21-1 is assigned pseudogene status. The CDR3 extends over 15 amino acids. The CDR3 loop is CASSKAPTPYNEQFF. The CDR3 DNA reads TGTGCCAGCAGCAAAGCCCCGACACCGTACAATGAGCAGTTCTTC.

The chain employs TRBV18 and TRBJ2-5; no firm D call. Germline loops: CDR1 KGHSH, CDR2 LQKENI. Trimming cost V 2 bases and J 1 base, with 5 bases left between them. The CDR3 is 13 residues long. Written as DNA, the CDR3 is TGTGCCAGCTCACCAGGGCCCCAAGAGACCCAGTACTTC. Amino acids: CASSPGPQETQYF.

The chain employs TRBV12-3 or TRBV12-4 and TRBJ1-2, with D unclear. The CDR3 runs to 13 residues. Trimming pared 1 base from V and 5 bases from J, leaving 8 bases between. Here the CDR3 reads CASSLVVRYGYTF. In DNA form, the CDR3 reads TGTGCCAGCAGTTTAGTAGTCAGGTATGGCTACACCTTC.

The rearrangement uses TRBV10-3 and TRBJ2-1; TRBD2 aligns across 13 bases. V dropped 10 bases and J dropped 10; count of bases not matched to a gene: 13. There are 15 residues in the CDR3. Germline V lookup: CDR1 ENHRY, CDR2 SYGVKD. In DNA form, the CDR3 reads TGTGCCACCATTACTACTAGCGGGAGGGCCCTCGAGCAGTTCTTC. Translation gives CATITTSGRALEQFF.

This chain uses TRBV19 with TRBJ1-3; D possibly corresponds to TRBD1 (6 bases). V was cut by 5 bases and J by 0 bases, with 11 bases left in between. The CDR3 extends over 15 amino acids. The V gene's germline CDR1 is LNHDA and CDR2 SQIVND (reference sequence). This CDR3 is CASSSQGTSGNTIYF. The CDR3 DNA follows: TGTGCCAGTAGTTCCCAGGGGACCTCTGGAAACACCATATATTTT.